Sequencing of this T cell receptor beta chain was carried out in a study of somatic mutations in cytotoxic T cells in rheumatoid arthritis. General study points: Patients with rheumatoid arthritis did not differ significantly from age-matched healthy controls in CD8+ T-cell clonality.

Clones were sequenced by immunoSEQ multiplex PCR, and TCRdb holds only the in-frame ones, with some missing. The data show about 23,000 clones, with around 75% seen just once and 11% held by the top ten. Losses at the gene ends were 8 bases for V and 13 bases for J; bases not matched to a gene: 8. In germline, CDR1 is SGHTA, CDR2 FQGNSA. This CDR3 spans 11 amino acids. This clone was observed a handful of times. Its specificity is not known. The receptor comes from an adult with rheumatoid arthritis. Source material: CD8+ T cells sorted from blood. The V and J genes are TRBV7-2 and TRBJ2-1; 7 positions match TRBD2. CDR3 sequence (DNA): TGTGCCAGCTTCCGGAGCGGGAATCAGTTCTTC. Protein product: CASFRSGNQFF.